This T cell receptor beta chain is drawn from a study of cytomegalovirus exposure and HLA in healthy donors. Study-level points and caveats: Overall, roughly 160 TCR beta chains were annotated as cytomegalovirus-associated. In vitro assays verified that three CMV-associated chains recognized CMV antigens specifically.

As concerns this clone: What it recognizes is unknown.

CDR3 size: 12 residues. Germline CDR1 GTSNPN, CDR2 SVGIG (reference sequence). Trimming cost V 5 bases and J 6 bases, with 12 bases left between them. Sequencing used immunoSEQ multiplex PCR; TCRdb keeps in-frame clones, though not all of them. The repertoire holds 150,000 to 200,000 clones, with roughly 82% as singletons. The V gene is TRBV30, the J gene TRBJ2-3, with D uncertain. This TCR was recovered from a man between 18 and 29 years old in good health and CMV-seropositive. The sequencing sample was made of PBMCs. The CDR3 nucleotides read TGTGCCTGGGGCAGTAGCCAGGATACGCAGTATTTT. Translating gives CAWGSSQDTQYF.